The source of this T cell receptor beta chain is a study of post-analysis software for immune sequencing data. Background on the study: Included among the disease courses, which were recorded for the cohort, were relapsing-remitting, secondary progressive and progressive-relapsing multiple sclerosis. Study findings and constraints: F-measure co-clustering was strong for batch-matched samples. Patients used roughly five TRBV segments, including TRBV5-6, TRBV5-1 and TRBV20-1, more often than controls. Comparison with controls showed significantly lower normalized Chao1 diversity in multiple sclerosis patients.

The TCR beta cDNA libraries carried unique molecular identifiers. Input of roughly 0.9 to 11 million T cells yielded 500,000 to 550,000 cDNA molecules. TCRdb re-called the PCR reads with MiXCR, one entry per CDR3 protein. The sample has about 540,000 distinct CDR3 sequences, 34% seen once. In regard to this clonotype: Its antigen is unidentified.

The V gene's germline CDR1 is DFQATT and CDR2 SNEGSKA (reference sequence). The CDR3 runs 17 residues. V was clipped by 5 bases and J by 0 bases; unmatched bases: 6. Input material: blood. The rearrangement uses TRBV20-1 and TRBJ2-4, with 14 bases fitting TRBD2. The TCR comes from a girl between 2 and 17 years old with multiple sclerosis. CDR3 sequence (DNA): TGCAGTGCTCCCGGACTAGCGGGAGGCCAAGCCAAAAACATTCAGTACTTC. Protein: CSAPGLAGGQAKNIQYF.